This T cell receptor (beta chain) was recovered during a study of cytomegalovirus exposure and HLA in healthy donors. This PCR relied on a set of 60 Vbeta primers and 13 Jbeta primers. The repertoire was sequenced with immunoSEQ multiplex PCR; TCRdb's copy has only in-frame clones and lacks some. The sample gives about 160,000 clones, around nine tenths of which show up once; 1.5% to 2% is in the top ten. V lost 2 bases and J lost 3, with 8 bases in between. This CDR3 has 14 residues. Looked up from germline, CDR1 is MNHNS and CDR2 is SASEGT. This receptor was obtained from a young woman in good health and CMV-seronegative. Material for sequencing was PBMCs. The chain has TRBV6-1 and TRBJ1-3; tentatively, D is TRBD1 (5 bases). For the CDR3, the DNA is TGTGCCAGCAGTGAAAGGGGTGGTGGAAACACCATATATTTT. As protein: CASSERGGGNTIYF.